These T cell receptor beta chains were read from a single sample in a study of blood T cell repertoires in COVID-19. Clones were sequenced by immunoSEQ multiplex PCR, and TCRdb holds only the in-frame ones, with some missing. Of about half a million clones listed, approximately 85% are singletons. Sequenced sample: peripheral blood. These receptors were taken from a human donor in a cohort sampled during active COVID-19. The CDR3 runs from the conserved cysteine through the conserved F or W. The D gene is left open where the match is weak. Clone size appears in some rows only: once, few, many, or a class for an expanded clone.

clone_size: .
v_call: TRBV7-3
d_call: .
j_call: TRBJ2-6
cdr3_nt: TGTGCCAGCAGCCCAAGGGGGTTCTCTGGGGCCAACGTCCTGACTTTC
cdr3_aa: CASSPRGFSGANVLTF

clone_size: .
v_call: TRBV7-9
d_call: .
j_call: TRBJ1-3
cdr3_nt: TGTGCCAGCAGCTTAGGAACGGGGATCGGAAACACCATATATTTT
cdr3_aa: CASSLGTGIGNTIYF

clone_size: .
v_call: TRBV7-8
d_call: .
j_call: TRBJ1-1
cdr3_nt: TGTGCCAGCAGCTTAGCTGGGGGGGCCATCAACACTGAAGCTTTCTTT
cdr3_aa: CASSLAGGAINTEAFF

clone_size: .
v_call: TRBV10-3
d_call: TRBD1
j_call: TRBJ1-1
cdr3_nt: TGTGCCATCAGTGACTCAGGGGGTAGGAAGACTGCCGAAGCTTTCTTT
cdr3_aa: CAISDSGGRKTAEAFF

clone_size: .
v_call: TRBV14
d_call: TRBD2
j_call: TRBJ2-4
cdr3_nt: TGTGCCAGCAGCCAAGACGGGAGGAGGAACATTCAGTACTTC
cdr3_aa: CASSQDGRRNIQYF

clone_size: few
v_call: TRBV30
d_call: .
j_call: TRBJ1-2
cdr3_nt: TGTGCCTGGAGTGCTCGGGTAGACTATGGCTACACCTTC
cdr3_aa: CAWSARVDYGYTF

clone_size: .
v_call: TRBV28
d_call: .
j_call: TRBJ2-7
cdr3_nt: TGTGCCAGCAGTTTAGGCGGAAGCAGGGTCAACGAGCAGTACTTC
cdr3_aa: CASSLGGSRVNEQYF

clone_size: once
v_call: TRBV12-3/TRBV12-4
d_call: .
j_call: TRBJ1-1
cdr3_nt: TGTGCCAGCAGTTTGAACAGGGTGGCTTTCTTT
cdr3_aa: CASSLNRVAFF

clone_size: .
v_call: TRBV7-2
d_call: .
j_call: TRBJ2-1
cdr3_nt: TGTGCCAGCAGCTTAGCCAGATCCTACAATGAGCAGTTCTTC
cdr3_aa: CASSLARSYNEQFF

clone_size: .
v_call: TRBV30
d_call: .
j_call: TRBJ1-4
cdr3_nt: TGTGCCTGGAGTGTACGGGAGCTTTCTAGGCTGTTTTTT
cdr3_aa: CAWSVRELSRLFF

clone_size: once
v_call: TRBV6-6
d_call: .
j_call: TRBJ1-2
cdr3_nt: TGTGCCAGCAGTTACACTACAGGATCCTATGGCTACACCTTC
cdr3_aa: CASSYTTGSYGYTF

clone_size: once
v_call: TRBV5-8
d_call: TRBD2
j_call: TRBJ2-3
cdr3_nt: TGTGCCAGCAGCCCCCGACAGCTAGCGGGAGAAGGGACGCAGTATTTT
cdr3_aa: CASSPRQLAGEGTQYF

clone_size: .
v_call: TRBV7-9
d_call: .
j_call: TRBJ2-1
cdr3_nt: TGTGCCAGCGAGTACCTACGGGACAATGAGCAGTTCTTC
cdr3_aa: CASEYLRDNEQFF

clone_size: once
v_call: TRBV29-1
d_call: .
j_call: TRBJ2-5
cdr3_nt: TGCAGCGTTGAAGATCGGCGGCAGGGCCAAGAGACCCAGTACTTC
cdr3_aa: CSVEDRRQGQETQYF

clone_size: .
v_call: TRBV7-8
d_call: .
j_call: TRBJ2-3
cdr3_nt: TGTGCCAGCAGCTTAATCTGGGCGGGCCCACTGACAGATACGCAGTATTTT
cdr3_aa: CASSLIWAGPLTDTQYF

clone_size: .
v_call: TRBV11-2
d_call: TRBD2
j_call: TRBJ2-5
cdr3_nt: TGTGCCAGCAGCCCGGGGACTAGCGGAAGTCAAGAGACCCAGTACTTC
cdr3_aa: CASSPGTSGSQETQYF

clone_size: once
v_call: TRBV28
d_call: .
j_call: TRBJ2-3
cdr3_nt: TGTGCCAGCAGTTTTCGACTCCCCGGGAATACGCAGTATTTT
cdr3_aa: CASSFRLPGNTQYF

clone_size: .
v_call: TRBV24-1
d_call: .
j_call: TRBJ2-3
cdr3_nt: TGTGCCACCAGCGGACAGAGCACAGATACGCAGTATTTT
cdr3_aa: CATSGQSTDTQYF

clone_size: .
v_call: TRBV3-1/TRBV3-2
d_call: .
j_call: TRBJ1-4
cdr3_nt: TGTGCCAGCGGGCGAACTAATGAAAAACTGTTTTTT
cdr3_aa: CASGRTNEKLFF

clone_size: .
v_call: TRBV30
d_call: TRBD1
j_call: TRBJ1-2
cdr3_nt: TGTGCCGGAGGACAGGGGGGAAACTATGGCTACACCTTC
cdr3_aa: CAGGQGGNYGYTF

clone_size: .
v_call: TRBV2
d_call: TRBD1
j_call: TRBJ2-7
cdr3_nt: TGTGCCAGCAGTGGGGGACAGGTCTACGAGCAGTACTTC
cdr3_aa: CASSGGQVYEQYF

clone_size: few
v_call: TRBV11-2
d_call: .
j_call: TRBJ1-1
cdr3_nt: TGTGCCAGCAGCCGCGACCGCGGGACTGAAGCTTTCTTT
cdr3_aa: CASSRDRGTEAFF

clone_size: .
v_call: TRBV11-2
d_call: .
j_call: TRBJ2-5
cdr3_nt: TGTGCCAGCAATAGCGGCCATGGGGAGACCCAGTACTTC
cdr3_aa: CASNSGHGETQYF

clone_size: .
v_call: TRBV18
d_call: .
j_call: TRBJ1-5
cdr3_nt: TGTGCCAGCTCACGAGACAGGAATCAGCCCCAGCATTTT
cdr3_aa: CASSRDRNQPQHF

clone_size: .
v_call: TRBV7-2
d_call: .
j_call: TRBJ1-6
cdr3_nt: TGTGCCAGCAGCTTTCAGGGGCACGGTTCACCCCTCCACTTT
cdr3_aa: CASSFQGHGSPLHF

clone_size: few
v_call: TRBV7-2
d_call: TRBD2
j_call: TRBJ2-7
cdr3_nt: TGTGCCAGCAGCTTAGCTCAGCGGGGCTCCTACGAGCAGTACTTC
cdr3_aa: CASSLAQRGSYEQYF

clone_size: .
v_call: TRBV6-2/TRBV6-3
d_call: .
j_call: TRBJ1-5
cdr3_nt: TGTGCCAGCAGTTCCCTGGCGGGGACCGGGCGGACTCAGCCCCAGCATTTT
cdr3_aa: CASSSLAGTGRTQPQHF

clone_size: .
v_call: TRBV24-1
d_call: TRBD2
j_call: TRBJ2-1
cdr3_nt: TGTGCCACCAGTGATTCTAGCGGTGAGCAGTTCTTC
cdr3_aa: CATSDSSGEQFF

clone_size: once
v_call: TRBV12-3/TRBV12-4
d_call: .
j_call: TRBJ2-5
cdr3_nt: TGTGCCAGCAGTTTAAGGCCCGGGGAGACCCAGTACTTC
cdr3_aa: CASSLRPGETQYF

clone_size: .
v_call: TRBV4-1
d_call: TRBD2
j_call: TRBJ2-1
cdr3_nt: TGCGCCAGCAGCCAAGAAGCATGGGTAGCGGGGCAGTTCTTC
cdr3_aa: CASSQEAWVAGQFF

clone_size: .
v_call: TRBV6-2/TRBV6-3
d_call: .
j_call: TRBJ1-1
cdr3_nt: TGTGCCAGCAGTCACCTTCCGTACAATTCTCCTGAAGCTTTCTTT
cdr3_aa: CASSHLPYNSPEAFF

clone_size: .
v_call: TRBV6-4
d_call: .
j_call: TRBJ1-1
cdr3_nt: TGTGCCAGCAGTGAGTATGAGGGGGACACTGAAGCTTTCTTT
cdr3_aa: CASSEYEGDTEAFF

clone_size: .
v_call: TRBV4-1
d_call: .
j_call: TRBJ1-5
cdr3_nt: TGCGCCAGCAGCCAAGATCTGGCGGGAAGGGATCAGCCCCAGCATTTT
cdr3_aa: CASSQDLAGRDQPQHF

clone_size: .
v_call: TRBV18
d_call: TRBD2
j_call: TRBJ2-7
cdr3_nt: TGTGCCAGCTCACAAGCGGGGCAGGCTAACTACGAGCAGTACTTC
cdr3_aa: CASSQAGQANYEQYF

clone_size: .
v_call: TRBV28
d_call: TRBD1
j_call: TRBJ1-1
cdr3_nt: TGTGCCAGCAGGCGGGCAGGGGGTAACACTGAAGCTTTCTTT
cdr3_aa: CASRRAGGNTEAFF

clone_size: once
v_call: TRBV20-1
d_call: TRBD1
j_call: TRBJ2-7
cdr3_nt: TGCAGTGCTAGTACCGGGACAGGGGGATACGAGCAGTACTTC
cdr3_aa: CSASTGTGGYEQYF

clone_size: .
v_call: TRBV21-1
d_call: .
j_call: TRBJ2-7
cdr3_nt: TGTGCCAGCAGCGCCTCCCTTTGGACTAGCGACGAGCAGTACTTC
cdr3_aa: CASSASLWTSDEQYF

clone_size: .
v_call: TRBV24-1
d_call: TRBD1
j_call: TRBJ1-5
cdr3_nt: TGTGCCACCAGTGATTCCTTGACAGGGGGTCGACAGCCCCAGCATTTT
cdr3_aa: CATSDSLTGGRQPQHF

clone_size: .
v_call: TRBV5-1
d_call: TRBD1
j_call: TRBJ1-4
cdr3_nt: TGCGCCAGCAGCCCCGGACAGGGTGCGGATGAAAAACTGTTTTTT
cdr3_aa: CASSPGQGADEKLFF

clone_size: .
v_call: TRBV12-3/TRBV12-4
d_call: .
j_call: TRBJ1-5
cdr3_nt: TGTGCCAGCAGTTTAGGACAGGCTGCCCAGCATTTT
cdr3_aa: CASSLGQAAQHF

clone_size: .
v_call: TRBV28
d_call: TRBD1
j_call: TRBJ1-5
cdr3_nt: TGTGCCAGCAGAAGAAGGGGGACAGGGGCGTTTTTGGGCAATCAGCCCCAGCATTTT
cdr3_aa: CASRRRGTGAFLGNQPQHF

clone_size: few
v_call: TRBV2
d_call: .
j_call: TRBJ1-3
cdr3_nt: TGTGCCAGTTGTAGCCTCCCTTACTCTGGAAACACCATATATTTT
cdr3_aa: CASCSLPYSGNTIYF

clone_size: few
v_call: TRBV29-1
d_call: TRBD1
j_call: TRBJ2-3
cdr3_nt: TGCAGCGTTGAAGGGGGGACAGGGGACCCCGATACGCAGTATTTT
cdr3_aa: CSVEGGTGDPDTQYF

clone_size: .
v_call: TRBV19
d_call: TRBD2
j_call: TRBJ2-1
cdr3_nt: TGTGCCAGTAGTTCCGGCGGGAGGGCCTATGAGCAGTTCTTC
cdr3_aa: CASSSGGRAYEQFF

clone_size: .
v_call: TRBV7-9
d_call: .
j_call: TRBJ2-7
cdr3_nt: TGTGCCAGCAGCTCCAGCCCGACGCCGGGGGAGTACTTC
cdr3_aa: CASSSSPTPGEYF

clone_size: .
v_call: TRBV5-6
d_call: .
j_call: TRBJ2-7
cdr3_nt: TGTGCCAGCAGCTTGGGGCAGGTCTTTGGCACCTACGAGCAGTACTTC
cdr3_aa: CASSLGQVFGTYEQYF

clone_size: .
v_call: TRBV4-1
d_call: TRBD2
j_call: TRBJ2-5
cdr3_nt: TGCGCCAGCAGCCTAAGGGCTAGCGGGAGACAAGAGACCCAGTACTTC
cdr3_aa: CASSLRASGRQETQYF

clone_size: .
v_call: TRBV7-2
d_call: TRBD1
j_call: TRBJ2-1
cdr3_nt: TGTGCCAGCAGCCCCGGGACAGGGGGCAACTTTGAGCAGTTCTTC
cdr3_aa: CASSPGTGGNFEQFF

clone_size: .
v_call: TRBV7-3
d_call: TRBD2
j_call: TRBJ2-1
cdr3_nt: TGTGCCAGCAGCCCAAAGACTAGCGGGTTAGCTAGGGATGAGCAGTTCTTC
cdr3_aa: CASSPKTSGLARDEQFF